This record looks at one TCR beta chain sequence and its context. Its antigen is as yet unknown. Its ends do not fully match the called genes, so a read error is possible. Although they were nominally healthy when sampled, donors likely had unrecorded immune exposures. The data were taken from a study of cytomegalovirus exposure and HLA in healthy donors. The overall study: The Caucasian-associated ancestry cluster held under 90% of 398 genotyped donors.

Use of 60 Vbeta and 13 Jbeta primers characterized the PCR. Measured with immunoSEQ multiplex PCR; TCRdb has only the in-frame clones, and not every one. The repertoire has 150,000 or so clones, 77% of them found once; the top ten carry 1.3% to 1.5%. The germline V gene encodes CDR1 SEHNR and CDR2 FQNEAQ (reference sequence). This CDR3 is built from 16 residues. Study-wide points: Later analysis demonstrated an association between a missense DCLRE1C variant and TCR beta V- and J-gene trimming.

The chain is built from TRBV7-9 and TRBJ2-1; 9 bases line up with TRBD2. Specimen: PBMCs. The receptor comes from a woman aged 25 to 39 in good health and CMV-seronegative. The DNA of the CDR3 is TGTTCCAGCAGCTTAGCAGCGGGGGGTCCCTACAATGAGCAGTTCTTC. It specifies CSSSLAAGGPYNEQFF.